The 23 T cell receptor beta chains below come from one sample, sequenced in a study of OX40 agonist ivuxolimab in advanced cancers. Assay used: immunoSEQ multiplex PCR; TCRdb lists only in-frame clones, some missing. This table holds about 80,000 clones, roughly 87% found once. Sequenced here: CD4+ or CD8+ T cells sorted from blood, sampled in a trial of the OX40 agonist ivuxolimab. The receptors were gathered from an adult with an advanced solid tumor such as melanoma, head and neck, liver or kidney cancer.

The chain has TRBV5-1 and TRBJ2-5; TRBD2 agrees at 10 bases. V shed 3 bases and J 3 bases; nucleotides not matched to a gene: 5. Germline V CDR1 and CDR2: SGHRS, YFSETQ. The length of the CDR3 is 15 residues. CDR3 coding DNA: TGCGCCAGCAGCTCCTACGGACTAGCGGAAGAGACCCAGTACTTC. It translates to CASSSYGLAEETQYF.

CDR3 sequence (DNA): TGTGCCAGCAGCTTAGTCCTAGCGGGGGACACCGGGGAGCTGTTTTTT. This sequence encodes CASSLVLAGDTGELFF. V and J are TRBV11-3 and TRBJ2-2; 10 bases map to TRBD2. V trimming: 1 base; J trimming: 3 bases; junction bases outside the gene matches: 2. Germline CDR1 SGHNT, CDR2 YENEEA. There are 16 residues in the CDR3.

This chain connects TRBV5-1 to TRBJ1-1, with a tentative D call TRBD1 (5 bases). The CDR3 is 13 residues long. The V gene lost 2 bases and the J gene lost 2 bases, with 7 bases spanning the gap. Germline V CDR1 and CDR2: SGHRS, YFSETQ. CDR3 sequence reads: CASSFQGNTEAFF. For the CDR3, the DNA is TGCGCCAGCAGCTTCCAGGGAAACACTGAAGCTTTCTTT.

The genes are TRBV5-1 and TRBJ2-5, with 9 bases that match TRBD1. Trimming at V came to 5 bases and at J to 5 bases, leaving 7 bases not matched to a gene. Germline CDR1 reads SGHRS; CDR2 reads YFSETQ. The CDR3 is 14 amino acids. Here the CDR3 DNA reads TGCGCCAGCAGACTTACAGGGGGCTGGGAGACCCAGTACTTC. Protein product: CASRLTGGWETQYF.

The chain has TRBV30 and TRBJ1-4; no firm D call. Per the germline V gene, CDR1 is GTSNPN and CDR2 is SVGIG (reference sequence). V shed 1 base and J shed 0 bases, with 9 bases lying between them. The CDR3 runs 15 residues. For the CDR3, the DNA is TGTGCCTGGAGTGGGGAGACAACAACTAATGAAAAACTGTTTTTT. Translated, it gives CAWSGETTTNEKLFF.

This chain connects TRBV5-6 to TRBJ2-1, with TRBD2 identical over 7 bases. The CDR3 spans 15 residues. Trimming cost V 4 bases and J 8 bases; bases outside gene matches: 12. Looked up from germline, CDR1 is SGHDT and CDR2 is YYEEEE. DNA of the CDR3: TGTGCCAGCAGCCGAACTGGGGGGAGGGCCGATGAGCAGTTCTTC. It translates to CASSRTGGRADEQFF.

This chain joins TRBV10-1 and TRBJ2-5; perhaps TRBD2 as D (6 bases). Germline V gene sequence: CDR1 WNHNN, CDR2 SYGVQD (reference sequence). This CDR3 spans 13 amino acids. V was cut by 3 bases and J by 2 bases, with 7 bases left in between. CDR3 sequence reads: CASSDGGQETQYF. DNA of the CDR3: TGCGCCAGCAGTGATGGAGGGCAAGAGACCCAGTACTTC.

This chain uses TRBV27 with TRBJ1-4; D gene uncertain. Trimming removed 3 bases from V and 5 bases from J, with 13 bases in between. Looked up from germline, CDR1 is MNHEY and CDR2 is SMNVEV (reference sequence). The CDR3 totals 15 residues. CDR3 sequence (DNA): TGTGCCAGCAGTTTGGTCGGGGTCTCGAATGAAAAACTGTTTTTT. It encodes CASSLVGVSNEKLFF.

This chain joins TRBV7-7 and TRBJ2-2; the D is unclear. V shed 2 bases and J shed 2 bases, with 3 bases lying between them. The CDR3 extends over 13 amino acids. Looked up from germline, CDR1 is SSHAT and CDR2 is FNYEAQ (reference sequence). CDR3 in DNA: TGTGCCAGCAGCTTAATTAACACCGGGGAGCTGTTTTTT. It translates to CASSLINTGELFF.

The V gene is TRBV28, the J gene TRBJ1-3; no clear D. CDR3 length: 15 amino acids. V lost 3 bases, J lost 2 bases, and 11 bases lay in between. Per the germline V gene, CDR1 is MDHEN and CDR2 is SYDVKM. The CDR3, as DNA: TGTGCCAGCAGTTTCGGTGGATTGGCTGGAAACACCATATATTTT. Protein product: CASSFGGLAGNTIYF.

The J gene is TRBJ2-7, the V gene TRBV5-6; TRBD1 aligns across 8 bases. The germline gives CDR1 SGHDT, CDR2 YYEEEE. The CDR3 sequence is 15 residues long. V gave up 3 bases and J gave up 2 bases; unmatched junction bases: 7. The CDR3 spells CASSWGQGAAYEQYF. CDR3 sequence (DNA): TGTGCCAGCAGCTGGGGTCAGGGGGCTGCCTACGAGCAGTACTTC.

The gene calls are TRBV6-6 and TRBJ2-7; 9 nucleotides align to TRBD2. J gave up 5 bases and V 4 bases, and 6 bases lay outside the gene matches. Germline V gives CDR1 MNHNY, CDR2 SVGAGI (reference sequence). This CDR3 comprises 14 residues. The DNA of the CDR3 is TGTGCCAGCAGTTCCGGGACTAGCTACGACGAGCAGTACTTC. Its translation: CASSSGTSYDEQYF.

The chain couples TRBV6-5 to TRBJ1-4; D may be TRBD1 (5 bases). Germline-derived CDR1 and CDR2 are MNHEY and SVGAGI. The CDR3 runs 14 residues. Trimming stripped 6 bases from V and 1 base from J, with 9 bases between. CDR3 sequence reads: CASSPGLTNEKLFF. Here the CDR3 DNA reads TGTGCCAGCAGCCCAGGGTTAACTAATGAAAAACTGTTTTTT.

The chain employs TRBV30 and TRBJ1-2, with D maybe TRBD1 (6 bases). Trimming stripped 5 bases from V and 0 bases from J, with 10 bases between. The CDR3 is 13 amino acids. The germline gives CDR1 GTSNPN, CDR2 SVGIG (reference sequence). DNA for the CDR3: TGTGCCTGGGGCAGGGGTGCTAACTATGGCTACACCTTC. Its translation is CAWGRGANYGYTF.

J is TRBJ2-7 and V is TRBV6-5; no reliable D call. V shed 5 bases and J shed 6 bases, with 8 bases lying between them. From germline, CDR1 is MNHEY and CDR2 SVGAGI. This CDR3 is 11 amino acids long. For the CDR3, the DNA is TGTGCCAGCAGTAGCCTGCGCGAGCAGTACTTC. It translates to CASSSLREQYF.

About this clone: It is likely a read error, because the conserved phenylalanine at the end of the CDR3 is missing. The chain couples TRBV6-4 to TRBJ1-2, with D perhaps TRBD1 (6 bases). CDR3 length: 15 amino acids. Germline CDR1 and CDR2: MRHNA and SNTAGT. Trimming took 0 bases from V and 4 from J, leaving 12 bases between them. This CDR3 is CASSDSGQRPYGYTL. In nucleotides, the CDR3 is TGTGCCAGCAGTGACTCAGGACAGAGGCCCTATGGCTACACCCTC.

As regards this clone: The same CDR3 arises from other DNA sequences in this sample as well. V is TRBV9 and J is TRBJ1-1, with D hard to call. The V gene's germline CDR1 is SGDLS and CDR2 YYNGEE. This CDR3 has 14 residues. V was clipped by 0 bases and J by 0 bases, with 6 bases between them. CDR3 in DNA: TGTGCCAGCAGCGTAGGGCACCTGAACACTGAAGCTTTCTTT. Encoded protein: CASSVGHLNTEAFF.

The CDR3 coding sequence is TGCAGCGTTATAAGGGAGAACCCTAACTATGGCTACACCTTC. It translates to CSVIRENPNYGYTF. The chain combines TRBV29-1 with TRBJ1-2, with D unclear. The CDR3 loop spans 14 amino acids. Trimming took off 5 bases at V and 0 bases at J, with 13 bases between the two ends. Germline CDR1 SQVTM, CDR2 ANQGSEA.

The chain recombines TRBV6-6 with TRBJ1-6; possible D gene TRBD1, 6 bases. Germline V gene lookup returns CDR1 MNHNY and CDR2 SVGAGI (reference sequence). Trimming removed 5 bases at V and 8 bases at J, with 16 bases between. CDR3 length: 15 residues. CDR3: CASSTDDRTYSPLHF. In nucleotides, the CDR3 is TGTGCCAGCAGTACCGACGACAGGACCTATTCACCCCTCCACTTT.

The chain couples TRBV7-9 to TRBJ2-2; D may be TRBD2 (6 bases). The germline V gene has CDR1 SEHNR and CDR2 FQNEAQ (reference sequence). V lost 5 bases to trimming and J lost 3 bases, with 13 bases between them. The CDR3 is 15 residues long. The CDR3 DNA is TGTGCCAGCAGCGGGAGGCCGCCAGACACCGGGGAGCTGTTTTTT. Its translation: CASSGRPPDTGELFF.

Details on this clone: Relative to the germline gene, one junction end is altered; a read error may explain this. This sample also contains other DNA sequences that code for the same CDR3. V usage is TRBV11-3 and J usage is TRBJ2-7, with TRBD2 as a possible D gene (6 bases). The CDR3 length is 14 residues. The germline V gene has CDR1 SGHNT and CDR2 YENEEA. CDR3 in amino acids: CASSSDPWGDEQYF. The CDR3 DNA follows: TGTGCCAGCAGCTCCGACCCGTGGGGGGACGAACAGTACTTC.

The rearrangement links TRBV9 to TRBJ1-3; 7 nucleotides match TRBD1. Germline CDR1 is SGDLS and CDR2 is YYNGEE. Trimming took 4 bases from V and 4 from J; bases not matched to a gene: 11. The CDR3 is made up of 16 amino acids. The CDR3 sequence is CASSPLGGGTGNTIYF. CDR3 in DNA: TGTGCCAGCAGCCCCCTAGGAGGGGGCACGGGAAACACCATATATTTT.

V and J are TRBV5-1 and TRBJ2-3; 7 bases fit TRBD2. In germline, CDR1 is SGHRS, CDR2 YFSETQ. V lost 0 bases, J lost 2 bases, and 6 bases stayed unmatched. There are 16 residues in the CDR3. The CDR3 spells CASSLAARGNTDTQYF. The CDR3 DNA reads TGCGCCAGCAGCTTGGCGGCGCGGGGGAACACAGATACGCAGTATTTT.